This T cell receptor (beta chain) came from a study of shared clonotypes between healthy human individuals (dated by TCRdb to 2020 to 2021). General notes on the study: The cohort included three men and a couple of women between 18 and 49 years of age. For each donor, CD4 naive and CD4 memory were each run on three plates, CD8 naive on two plates, and CD8 memory on one plate. The study deeply sequenced blood TCR repertoires of roughly five healthy adults to estimate repertoire size and the extent of clonotype sharing between individuals. To increase sequencing depth and limit assay-specific biases, TCR repertoire library preparation and sequencing were carried out by different laboratories using diverse techniques. Leukapheresis yielded between about 0.94 and 8.9 billion PBMCs per donor. Here is what the overall study found, with its caveats: Pairwise subsampling indicated that sequencing depth was expected to affect the degree of clonotype sharing among donors. Larger estimated clonotype richness was generally found for naive subsets than for memory subsets. Incomplete sequencing was indicated by rarefaction of sorted-subset datasets, despite the large sequencing depth. The small number of donors limited the genetic and exposure-history diversity represented. Only blood was sampled, and tissue TCR repertoires likely differ from those in blood. Compared with non-shared clonotypes, clonotypes shared by all four sorted-subset donors had higher generation probabilities. Sharing across a few donors was observed for 4.5% to 6.5% of naive CD4, over 3% of naive CD8, 2% to 2.5% of memory CD4, and approximately 0.41% of memory CD8 clonotypes.

With respect to this clone: Its antigen has not been determined. No quality values exist for individual bases; no much larger clone is one base distant.

Using the deep immunoSEQ assay, multiplex PCR amplified TCR CDR3 regions from genomic DNA. Genomic DNA extracted from each cell subset was distributed evenly over all wells of several immunoSEQ 96-well plates, and each plate served as one replicate. Each replicate PCR for sorted subsets received roughly 0.2 ug genomic DNA, equal to tens of thousands of T cell genomes. Purified libraries were measured with a Qubit 3.0 fluorometer, size-checked on a Bioanalyzer 2100, and measured again with the KAPA Library Quantification kit. A separate single-read 150-cycle Illumina NextSeq 550 flow cell was used to sequence each immunoSEQ 96-well plate. In the paper's pipeline: Because only junctional sequences without quality scores were contained in the immunoSEQ output, filtering matching that applied to full-length reads could not be performed. To assign V/J genes and CDR3, sequences were annotated using PyIR, a Python wrapper for IgBLAST v1.9, with IMGT germline references. Any read was removed if the V/J assignment was weak (E-value above 1e-6), the CDR3 was missing, or the read contained stop codons, out-of-frame junctions, or ambiguous translated residues. V3J clonotypes were defined as sequences sharing an identical inferred V gene, J gene, and CDR3 amino acid sequence. The percentage overlap between two repertoires was calculated by dividing the number of shared unique clonotypes by the size of the smaller repertoire. Three approaches were used to assess repertoire richness: RTK rarefaction, the Chao1 estimator, and Recon v2.1 estimates of unobserved clonotypes. Generation probabilities were computed with OLGA for all TCRbeta clonotypes obtained by the gDNA method from several donors. The source is immuneACCESS, and TCRdb retained only in-frame sequences with V and J called. Part of the clones is not carried over; for the studies checked, unresolved V genes explain less than half of this, and the remainder is unexplained. The D gene and trimming were derived from the DNA, and the V and J assignments and clone size from that table. In all, the sample holds approximately 710,000 clones, and about nine tenths of those were seen once. The ten largest account for 30% to 35% of the sample.

From V the trimming removes 2 bases and from J it removes 4 bases, while the gene matches leave 12 bases of the junction unaccounted for. Based on the germline V gene (reference sequence), the CDR1 and CDR2 sequences are MNHEY and SMNVEV. Reading from cysteine to phenylalanine, the CDR3 counts 17 amino acids. Left in the record is the CDR3 DNA by itself, 51 bases read in frame from the first base. Healthy HIV-negative adults with no recently reported acute infections or vaccinations were included as donors. Every donor was a Caucasian adult living in Nashville, Tennessee, USA. CD8 memory samples combined magnetically selected CD45RO+ cells with CCR7-negative CD45RA+ effector memory (TemRA) cells. After blood collection by leukapheresis, PBMCs were isolated using Ficoll-Histopaque density gradient centrifugation and then cryopreserved in the vapor phase of liquid nitrogen. Analytical flow cytometry was used to check the purity and quantity of every magnetically sorted T cell population. Each sorted fraction had its genomic DNA isolated and then quantified by UV absorbance on a Nanodrop 2000c.

The chain couples TRBV27 to TRBJ1-2; 8 bases in between match TRBD1. The clonotype was recovered from a man aged 18 to 29 in good health. Some clones in this sample may be carry-over from other donors' samples. Input material: memory CD8+ T cells from PBMCs. The cell subset or site label on this specimen signifies: CD45RO+ cells pooled with CCR7-negative TemRA cells. The sequence in DNA is TGTGCCAGCAGTTTAACAATCGGACAGGGCACGTCCTATGGCTACACCTTC. It translates as CASSLTIGQGTSYGYTF.